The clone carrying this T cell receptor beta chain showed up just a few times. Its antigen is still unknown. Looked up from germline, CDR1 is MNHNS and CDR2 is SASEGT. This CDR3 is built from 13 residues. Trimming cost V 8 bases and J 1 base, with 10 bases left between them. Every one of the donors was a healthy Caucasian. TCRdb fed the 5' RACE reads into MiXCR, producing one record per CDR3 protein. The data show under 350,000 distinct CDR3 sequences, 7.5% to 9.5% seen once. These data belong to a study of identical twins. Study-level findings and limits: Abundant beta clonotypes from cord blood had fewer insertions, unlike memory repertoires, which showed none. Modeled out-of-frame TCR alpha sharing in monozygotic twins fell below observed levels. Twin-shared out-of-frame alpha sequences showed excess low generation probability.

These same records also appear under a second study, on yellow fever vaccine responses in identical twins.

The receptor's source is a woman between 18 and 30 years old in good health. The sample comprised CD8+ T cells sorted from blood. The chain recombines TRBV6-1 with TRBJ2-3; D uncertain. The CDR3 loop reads CASSLFRTDTQYF. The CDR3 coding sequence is TGTGCCAGCTCCCTCTTTCGCACAGATACGCAGTATTTT.